This T cell receptor beta chain was sequenced for a study of shared clonotypes between healthy human individuals. The assay was immunoSEQ multiplex PCR, and TCRdb's table has in-frame clones only and misses some. This table has about 2.2 million clones, just under 95% appearing once. Trimming pared 3 bases from V and 4 bases from J, leaving 18 bases between. CDR3 length equals 16 residues. Per germline, CDR1 ENHRY and CDR2 SYGVKD. Terminally differentiated effector memory CD45RA+ cells were excluded by CCR7 positive selection of CD45RO-negative cells. The sequencing sample was made of naive CD8+ T cells from PBMCs. V usage is TRBV10-3 and J usage is TRBJ1-1; the D is unclear. The clonotype originates from a young man in good health. Some clones in this sample may be carry-over from other donors' samples. The CDR3 nucleotides are TGTGCCATCAGTGAAGACCCCCACTCCAGGATCACTGAAGCTTTCTTT. Its protein is CAISEDPHSRITEAFF.